This T cell receptor beta chain emerged from a study of blood T cell repertoires in COVID-19. In the study overall: The origin of the acute and convalescent COVID-19 samples was the United States, Italy and Spain. PBMCs, B-cell-depleted T cells, or T cells provided the cDNA or gDNA that made up the material.

Methods used by the authors: The assay estimated nucleated cells by amplifying reference gene primers. Method: immunoSEQ multiplex PCR; TCRdb's copy keeps in-frame clones and lacks some. V, J and clone size derive from that table, while D and trimming were established from the DNA sequence. The profile covers roughly 50,000 clones, with more than 75% appearing a single time and around 15% taken by the ten largest. Sequencing was done on a sample of peripheral blood. The clonotype was recovered from a man between 65 and 85 years old with acute or convalescent COVID-19.

In nucleotides, the CDR3 is TGTGCCAGCAGCCTCAAACAGGGTTCTTCCATCCCTATCTACGAGCAGTACTTC. This translates into CASSLKQGSSIPIYEQYF. The V call is TRBV13, the J call TRBJ2-7; D might be TRBD1 (6 bases). This CDR3 comprises 18 residues. V lost 5 bases, J lost 3 bases, and 26 bases lay in between. CDR1 PRHDT and CDR2 FYEKMQ come from the germline V gene (reference sequence).